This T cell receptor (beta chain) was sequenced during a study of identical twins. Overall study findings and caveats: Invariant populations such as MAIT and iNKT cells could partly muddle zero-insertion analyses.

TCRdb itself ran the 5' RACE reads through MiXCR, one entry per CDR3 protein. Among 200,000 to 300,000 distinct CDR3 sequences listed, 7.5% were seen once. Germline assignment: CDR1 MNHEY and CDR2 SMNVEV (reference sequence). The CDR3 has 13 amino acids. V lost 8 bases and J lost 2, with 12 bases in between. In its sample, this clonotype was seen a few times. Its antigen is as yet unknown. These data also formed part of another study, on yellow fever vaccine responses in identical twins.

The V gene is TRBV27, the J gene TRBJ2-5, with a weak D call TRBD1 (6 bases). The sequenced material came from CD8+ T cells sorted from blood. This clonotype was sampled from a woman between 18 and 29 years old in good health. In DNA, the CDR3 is TGTGCCAGCTGGGGGCAGGGGCAAGAGACCCAGTACTTC. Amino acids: CASWGQGQETQYF.